This T cell receptor (beta chain) was observed in a study of graft-versus-host responses after intestinal transplantation. Turning to the study itself: Isolated intestinal, liver-intestinal, or multivisceral transplants had been given to the recipients. Recipients across the board were started on anti-thymocyte globulin induction, then kept on tacrolimus and steroids for two to four years.

The protocol was immunoSEQ multiplex PCR, while the TCRdb copy is restricted to in-frame clones and leaves out a portion. The table shows 20,000 to 30,000 clones, with over 80% occurring only once. This clone was seen once. Germline lookup yields CDR1 SGHRS and CDR2 YFSETQ. The ends lost 4 bases at V and 2 bases at J; junction bases unmatched: 3. The CDR3 sequence is 13 residues long. The sequencing used PBMCs, collected approximately 29 days after intestinal transplant. The sequence was collected from a human patient who received an intestinal transplant, so some T cells may come from the graft donor. J is TRBJ2-7 and V is TRBV5-1; TRBD1 matches 7 bases. The CDR3 DNA follows: TGCGCCAGCAGCGCCGGGACAGCCTACGAGCAGTACTTC. Its translation is CASSAGTAYEQYF.